One TCR beta chain is described in this entry. The method was immunoSEQ multiplex PCR; TCRdb's version includes in-frame clones alone and lacks a portion of them. The sample has some 96,000 clones; 70% to 90% are singletons. The source of the sample is a study of T cell responses to AZD1222 COVID-19 vaccine. CDR1 is GTSNPN, CDR2 SVGIG, per germline (reference sequence). Trimming cost V 3 bases and J 4 bases, with 10 bases left between them. The CDR3 runs 13 residues. The sample in question was peripheral blood, obtained on day 0 of AZD1222 vaccination. The TCR was taken from an adult in good health. The chain is built from TRBV30 and TRBJ1-5, with TRBD1 as a possible D gene (6 bases). The CDR3 region has the DNA TGTGCCTGGAGCGGACAGCTAAATCAGCCCCAGCATTTT. The encoded protein is CAWSGQLNQPQHF.